A selection of T cell receptor beta chains follows, all from one sample in a study of spatial heterogeneity in lung cancer. MiXCR, run by TCRdb on the 5' RACE reads, gives a single entry per CDR3 protein. The sample carries under 150,000 distinct CDR3 sequences, roughly 10% recorded once. Sequencing used PBMCs, obtained at follow-up. Source of these receptors: a female donor with early-stage non-small cell lung cancer. CDR3s include the opening cysteine and the closing phenylalanine or tryptophan. The D gene is left open where the match is weak. Rows give clone size only sometimes, using once, few, many, or a class for an expanded clone.

d_call clone_size j_call v_call cdr3_aa cdr3_nt
TRBD2 many TRBJ2-2 TRBV11-2 CASSLIAGVPNTGELFF TGTGCCAGCAGCTTGATAGCGGGAGTTCCCAACACCGGGGAGCTGTTTTTT
TRBD1 NA TRBJ2-2 TRBV7-6 CASSLDRGRGGELFF TGTGCCAGCAGCTTGGACAGGGGAAGGGGCGGGGAGCTGTTTTTT
TRBD1 many TRBJ2-5 TRBV28 CASSFPDRGAQYF TGTGCCAGCAGTTTCCCGGACAGGGGGGCCCAGTACTTC
TRBD2 NA TRBJ2-1 TRBV7-2 CASSLGAGGPDEQFF TGTGCCAGCAGCTTAGGGGCGGGAGGGCCGGATGAGCAGTTCTTC
NA NA TRBJ2-5 TRBV12-3/TRBV12-4 CASSLVLGQETQYF TGTGCCAGCAGTTTAGTACTGGGCCAAGAGACCCAGTACTTC
NA few TRBJ2-3 TRBV5-1 CASSLAEILTDTQYF TGCGCCAGCAGCTTGGCGGAGATTCTAACAGATACGCAGTATTTT
NA many TRBJ1-4 TRBV14 CASSNRAYEKLFF TGTGCCAGCAGCAACAGGGCTTATGAAAAACTGTTTTTT
NA NA TRBJ1-1 TRBV7-2 CASSPYLNTEAFF TGTGCCAGCAGCCCCTACTTGAACACTGAAGCTTTCTTT
NA many TRBJ1-5 TRBV18 CASSPSGGGKDQPQHF TGTGCCAGCTCACCATCAGGAGGGGGGAAGGATCAGCCCCAGCATTTT
NA few TRBJ2-1 TRBV24-1 CATSDWTVNEQFF TGTGCCACCAGTGATTGGACGGTGAATGAGCAGTTCTTC